One and the same sample provided the 15 T cell receptor beta chains below, sequenced in a study of radiotherapy plus CTLA-4 blockade in lung cancer. Profiling relied on immunoSEQ multiplex PCR, and the TCRdb table lists in-frame clones only, not all of them. The sample shows roughly 120,000 clones, around 84% of them seen only once. The sequenced sample was peripheral blood, obtained from a patient treated with radiotherapy plus ipilimumab. The source of these receptors is a human donor with non-small cell lung cancer that progressed on radiotherapy plus ipilimumab. Some clones in this sample may be carry-over from other donors' samples.

The V gene is TRBV27, the J gene TRBJ2-7; 9 nucleotides align to TRBD1. The length of the CDR3 is 15 residues. The V gene end was trimmed by 1 base and the J gene end by 7 bases; junction bases not matched to a gene: 8. Germline values: CDR1 MNHEY, CDR2 SMNVEV (reference sequence). CDR3 bases: TGTGCCAGCAGTTTATATGGGACAGGGCCGACGGAGCAGTACTTC. Its protein product is CASSLYGTGPTEQYF.

The chain links TRBV28 to TRBJ2-3; maybe TRBD1 (6 bases). The CDR3 runs to 17 residues. Trimming took 2 bases from V and 3 from J, leaving 18 bases between them. CDR1 is MDHEN and CDR2 is SYDVKM in the germline V gene. The CDR3 here is CASSLLVLGDKTDTQYF. The DNA of the CDR3 is TGTGCCAGCAGTTTACTCGTCTTGGGGGACAAAACAGATACGCAGTATTTT.

V gene TRBV7-6 combines with J gene TRBJ1-5, with D hard to call. Trimming took 0 bases from V and 5 from J, leaving 5 bases between them. Germline V gene data show CDR1 as SGHVS and CDR2 as FNYEAQ. CDR3 length equals 13 residues. CDR3 in DNA: TGTGCCAGCAGCTTAGCCCCACATCAGCCCCAGCATTTT. Its translation: CASSLAPHQPQHF.

This clone was recorded only once. Here the CDR3 reads CASTVDWTSNGYTF. CDR3 coding DNA: TGTGCCAGTACCGTAGATTGGACGAGTAATGGCTACACCTTC. The genes are TRBV19 and TRBJ1-2; D unclear. The germline CDR1 and CDR2 sequences are LNHDA and SQIVND (reference sequence). V was cut by 7 bases and J by 6 bases, with 18 bases left in between. The CDR3 length is 14 residues.

The CDR3, as DNA: TGCAGCTATGGGACAGGGTATACAGATACGCAGTATTTT. Translating it yields CSYGTGYTDTQYF. The chain links TRBV29-1 to TRBJ2-3, with 9 bases lining up with TRBD1. The CDR3 extends over 13 amino acids. Germline CDR1 SQVTM, CDR2 ANQGSEA. J lost 3 bases, V lost 8 bases, and 6 bases had no gene match.

The genes are TRBV7-9 and TRBJ1-6, with 8 bases that match TRBD1. CDR3 length: 16 amino acids. Trimming cost V 5 bases and J 2 bases; bases outside gene matches: 5. Germline loops: CDR1 SEHNR, CDR2 FQNEAQ (reference sequence). CDR3 residues: CASSPDRGTYNSPLHF. The CDR3 DNA reads as TGTGCCAGCAGCCCAGACAGGGGCACCTATAATTCACCCCTCCACTTT.

This clone has just a few counts. The chain couples TRBV5-1 to TRBJ2-7; no clear D gene. The germline gives CDR1 SGHRS, CDR2 YFSETQ. V lost 0 bases to trimming and J lost 2 bases, with 12 bases between them. The CDR3 spans 15 residues. CDR3 in amino acids: CASSLEDFPTYEQYF. DNA of the CDR3: TGCGCCAGCAGCTTGGAGGATTTCCCGACCTACGAGCAGTACTTC.

The chain uses TRBV5-1 and TRBJ2-1, with TRBD1 matching over 10 bases. Germline CDR1 SGHRS, CDR2 YFSETQ. Trimming cost V 3 bases and J 3 bases; bases outside gene matches: 3. There are 15 residues in the CDR3. This CDR3 is CASSSTGGHYNEQFF. As DNA, the CDR3 is TGCGCCAGCAGCTCGACAGGGGGCCACTACAATGAGCAGTTCTTC.

The rearrangement joins TRBV7-8 to TRBJ1-4, with 7 bases identical to TRBD1. Germline CDR1 SGHVS, CDR2 FQNEAQ. The CDR3 spans 15 residues. V gave up 2 bases and J gave up 5 bases; unmatched junction bases: 5. In DNA, the CDR3 is TGTGCCAGCAGCTTATCTCAGGGGGAGAATGAAAAACTGTTTTTT. It is translated as CASSLSQGENEKLFF.

This chain connects TRBV30 to TRBJ1-6; D not certain. The CDR3 sequence is 15 residues long. V was shortened by 3 bases and J by 2 bases, with 11 bases between the two germline ends. Germline V gives CDR1 GTSNPN, CDR2 SVGIG (reference sequence). This chain's CDR3 is CAWREWAAYNSPLHF. The CDR3 DNA is TGTGCCTGGAGGGAATGGGCAGCCTATAATTCACCCCTCCACTTT.

Only a few counts were recorded for this clone. The rearrangement links TRBV2 to TRBJ2-3, with 7 nucleotides matching TRBD1. Germline V lookup: CDR1 SNHLY, CDR2 FYNNEI. V gave up 4 bases and J gave up 4 bases; unmatched junction bases: 8. This CDR3 region has 15 residues. CDR3 residues: CASSVLDRHSDTQYF. As DNA, the CDR3 is TGTGCCAGCAGTGTGTTGGACAGGCATTCAGATACGCAGTATTTT.

The genes are TRBV4-2 and TRBJ2-2; 7 positions agree with TRBD2. From germline, CDR1 is LGHNA and CDR2 YNFKEQ. The V segment lost 4 bases and the J segment 1 base; nucleotides outside the gene matches: 0. The CDR3 covers 14 residues. The CDR3 DNA follows: TGTGCCAGCAGCCCGGGGGGGAACACCGGGGAGCTGTTTTTT. Its protein product is CASSPGGNTGELFF.

In its sample, this clone was seen once. The chain is built from TRBV7-8 and TRBJ2-2; TRBD2 agrees at 9 bases. V gave up 8 bases and J gave up 1 base; unmatched junction bases: 11. CDR1 is SGHVS and CDR2 is FQNEAQ in the germline V gene. This CDR3 spans 17 amino acids. CDR3 amino acids: CASHPLLAGVNTGELFF. The CDR3 nucleotides read TGTGCCAGCCATCCCCTATTAGCGGGGGTGAACACCGGGGAGCTGTTTTTT. Together with reference TRBV7-8 and TRBJ2-2, the CDR3 gives the full variable domain: GAGVSQSPRYKVAKRGQDVALRCDPISGHVSLFWYQQALGQGPEFLTYFQNEAQLDKSGLPSDRFFAERPEGSVSTLKIQRTQQEDSAVYLCASHPLLAGVNTGELFFGEGSRLTVL.

This clone was observed a handful of times. V is TRBV4-1 and J is TRBJ1-6, with D unresolved. Trimming removed 1 base at V and 11 bases at J, with 9 bases between. Germline V gene data show CDR1 as MGHRA and CDR2 as YSYEKL. The CDR3 sequence is 13 residues long. The chain's CDR3 is CASSQGLRTPLHF. In DNA form, the CDR3 reads TGCGCCAGCAGCCAAGGCCTGAGGACACCCCTCCACTTT.

The CDR3 DNA reads as TGTGCCAGCTCACCCAGCGGACGGGCCACAGATACGCAGTATTTT. Its protein product is CASSPSGRATDTQYF. The chain couples TRBV18 to TRBJ2-3, with D maybe TRBD2 (5 bases). Per the germline V gene, CDR1 is KGHSH and CDR2 is LQKENI. This CDR3 spans 15 amino acids. V was pared by 3 bases and J by 2 bases, with 12 bases between.